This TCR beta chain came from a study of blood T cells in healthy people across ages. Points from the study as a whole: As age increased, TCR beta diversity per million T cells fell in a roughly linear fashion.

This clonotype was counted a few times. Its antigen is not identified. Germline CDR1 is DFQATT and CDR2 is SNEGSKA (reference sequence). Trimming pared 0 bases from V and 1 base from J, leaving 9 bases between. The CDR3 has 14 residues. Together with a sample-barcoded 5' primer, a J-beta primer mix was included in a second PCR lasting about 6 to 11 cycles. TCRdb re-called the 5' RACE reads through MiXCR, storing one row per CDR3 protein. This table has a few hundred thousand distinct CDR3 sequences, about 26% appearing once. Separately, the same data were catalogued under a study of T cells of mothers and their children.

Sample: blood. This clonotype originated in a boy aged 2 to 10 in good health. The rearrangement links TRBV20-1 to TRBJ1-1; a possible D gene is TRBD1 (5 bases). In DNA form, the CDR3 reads TGCAGTGCTAGAGAGACCGGGGCGAACACTGAAGCTTTCTTT. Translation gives CSARETGANTEAFF.